The 30 T cell receptor beta chains listed next were all sequenced from one sample in a study of blood T cell repertoires in COVID-19. Produced via immunoSEQ multiplex PCR; TCRdb's table is partial and in-frame only. The sample has 200,000 to 250,000 clones; about four fifths are singletons. Sequenced: peripheral blood. These receptors all come from an elderly woman with COVID-19, enrolled during active disease.

The CDR3 loop reads CASSSGTEDGYTF. Written as DNA, the CDR3 is TGTGCCAGCAGCTCCGGGACAGAAGATGGCTACACCTTC. The chain combines TRBV7-3 with TRBJ1-2; 7 bases are shared with TRBD1. This CDR3 comprises 13 residues. The germline V gene encodes CDR1 SGHTA and CDR2 FQGTGA. The V gene end was trimmed by 4 bases and the J gene end by 6 bases; junction bases not matched to a gene: 5. Combining the CDR3 with reference TRBV7-3 and TRBJ1-2 gives the whole variable domain GAGVSQTPSNKVTEKGKYVELRCDPISGHTALYWYRQSLGQGPEFLIYFQGTGAADDSGLPNDRFFAVRPEGSVSTLKIQRTERGDSAVYLCASSSGTEDGYTFGSGTRLTVV.

The chain links TRBV28 to TRBJ1-5; D gene ambiguous. The length of the CDR3 is 14 residues. V dropped 1 base and J dropped 2 bases, with 6 bases sitting between them. Germline CDR1 MDHEN, CDR2 SYDVKM. The DNA of the CDR3 is TGTGCCAGCAGTTTATCACTAGGCAATCAGCCCCAGCATTTT. Translating gives CASSLSLGNQPQHF. The full variable domain, its missing parts supplied by reference TRBV28 and TRBJ1-5, is DVKVTQSSRYLVKRTGEKVFLECVQDMDHENMFWYRQDPGLGLRLIYFSYDVKMKEKGDIPEGYSVSREKKERFSLILESASTNQTSMYLCASSLSLGNQPQHFGDGTRLSIL.

This clone was seen a handful of times. The V and J genes are TRBV6-6 and TRBJ2-1, with 15 positions matching TRBD2. The V gene's germline CDR1 is MNHNY and CDR2 SVGAGI (reference sequence). The CDR3 has 19 amino acids. V shed 5 bases and J 10 bases; nucleotides not matched to a gene: 18. Written as DNA, the CDR3 is TGTGCCAGCAGTCCCCTTGTCCCGGGACTAGCGGGGGGCCTCGAAGAGCAGTTCTTC. As protein: CASSPLVPGLAGGLEEQFF.

The chain joins TRBV6-5 to TRBJ1-1, with D possibly TRBD1 on 6 matching bases. The CDR3 runs to 15 residues. The germline CDR1 and CDR2 sequences are MNHEY and SVGAGI. Between the trimmed V and J ends, which lost 4 bases and 11 bases, there was a span of 23 bases. CDR3 sequence (DNA): TGTGCCAGCAGTTGGACCGGGACACCAAGGCAAATGGCTTTCTTT. Residues: CASSWTGTPRQMAFF.

The V and J genes are TRBV27 and TRBJ1-6, with D hard to call. The germline V and J ends were trimmed by 3 bases and 7 bases, with 13 bases remaining between them. The CDR3 totals 15 residues. Germline CDR1 reads MNHEY; CDR2 reads SMNVEV (reference sequence). This CDR3 is CASSLEVAGNSPLHF. CDR3 DNA: TGTGCCAGCAGTTTGGAAGTGGCCGGGAATTCACCCCTCCACTTT.

The chain combines TRBV6-4 with TRBJ2-3; TRBD2 matches at 14 bases. V was pared by 6 bases and J by 11 bases, with 10 bases of the junction left unmatched. The CDR3 is 15 amino acids. Germline CDR1 and CDR2: MRHNA and SNTAGT. DNA of the CDR3: TGTGCCAGCAGACGACTAGCGGGGGGGCCTTTTGTGCAGTATTTT. Residues: CASRRLAGGPFVQYF.

V usage is TRBV7-9 and J usage is TRBJ2-3; 10 nucleotides agree with TRBD1. Per the germline V gene, CDR1 is SEHNR and CDR2 is FQNEAQ (reference sequence). This CDR3 is 15 amino acids long. After removal of 5 bases from V and 4 bases from J, the junction contained 6 bases not matched to a gene. The DNA of the CDR3 is TGTGCCAGCAGCCCGGGGACAGGGGCGGCAGATACGCAGTATTTT. Its translation: CASSPGTGAADTQYF. Drawing the rest from reference TRBV7-9 and TRBJ2-3, the complete variable domain is DTGVSQNPRHKITKRGQNVTFRCDPISEHNRLYWYRQTLGQGPEFLTYFQNEAQLEKSRLLSDRFSAERPKGSFSTLEIQRTEQGDSAMYLCASSPGTGAADTQYFGPGTRLTVL.

This rearrangement joins TRBV12-3 or TRBV12-4 to TRBJ2-7; D is possibly TRBD2 (6 bases). The CDR3 totals 11 residues. Trimming took off 8 bases at V and 3 bases at J, with 8 bases between the two ends. CDR3 region: CASGEDYEQYF. Here the CDR3 DNA reads TGTGCCAGCGGGGAGGACTACGAGCAGTACTTC.

This chain uses TRBV9 with TRBJ1-1; D remains unclear. The germline V gene has CDR1 SGDLS and CDR2 YYNGEE. This CDR3 spans 13 amino acids. V was cut by 3 bases and J by 3 bases, with 9 bases left in between. The CDR3: CASSATTYTEAFF. The CDR3 DNA reads as TGTGCCAGCAGCGCGACAACCTACACTGAAGCTTTCTTT.

The chain employs TRBV2 and TRBJ2-3; tentatively, D is TRBD1 (6 bases). V was shortened by 3 bases and J by 5 bases, with 12 bases between the two germline ends. Germline values: CDR1 SNHLY, CDR2 FYNNEI. This CDR3 comprises 14 residues. As DNA, the CDR3 is TGTGCCAGCAGTGACGGGCAGGGGAAAGATACGCAGTATTTT. It encodes CASSDGQGKDTQYF.

This clone was recorded at least ten times. The chain uses TRBV20-1 and TRBJ2-7; D not certain. Germline CDR1 DFQATT, CDR2 SNEGSKA (reference sequence). The V end lost 3 bases, the J end lost 2 bases, and 14 bases lay between the germline ends. This CDR3 region has 14 residues. The CDR3 spells CSASGGTGAYEQYF. CDR3 bases: TGCAGTGCTAGTGGTGGAACGGGTGCCTACGAGCAGTACTTC.

V is TRBV5-6 and J is TRBJ1-5; D is undetermined. The CDR3 sequence is 14 residues long. Germline V gene lookup returns CDR1 SGHDT and CDR2 YYEEEE. Trimming shortened V by 9 bases and J by 3 bases, and 16 bases separated the two germline ends. The CDR3 protein is CAKIPWRFNQPQHF. The DNA for the CDR3 is TGTGCCAAAATACCATGGAGGTTCAATCAGCCCCAGCATTTT.

The gene calls are TRBV5-1 and TRBJ1-2; 9 positions match TRBD1. The CDR3 extends over 15 amino acids. Trimming at V came to 1 base and at J to 3 bases, leaving 4 bases not matched to a gene. Germline CDR1 SGHRS, CDR2 YFSETQ. The CDR3 bases are TGCGCCAGCAGCTTGTCACAGGGGGCTTACTATGGCTACACCTTC. This encodes CASSLSQGAYYGYTF.

Concerning this clone: A junction boundary mismatches the germline segment, possibly from a read error. This chain links TRBV2 with TRBJ2-5; 9 bases line up with TRBD1. Germline values: CDR1 SNHLY, CDR2 FYNNEI. The CDR3 has 13 amino acids. In DNA form, the CDR3 reads TGTGCCAGCAGTTCCCTGTGGGGGACAGGGCCTAACTTC. It is translated as CASSSLWGTGPNF.

The V gene is TRBV6-6, the J gene TRBJ2-1, with 8 bases matching TRBD1. The trim removed 8 bases at V and 8 bases at J, leaving 8 bases unmatched. Germline-derived CDR1 and CDR2 are MNHNY and SVGAGI (reference sequence). The CDR3 length is 13 residues. CDR3 nucleotides: TGTGCCAGCCTGCGGAACAGGGGGGATGAGCAGTTCTTC. Amino acid sequence: CASLRNRGDEQFF.

The chain joins TRBV18 to TRBJ2-4, with D maybe TRBD1 (6 bases). This CDR3 is 16 amino acids long. CDR1 is KGHSH, CDR2 LQKENI, per germline. The V end was cut by 0 bases, the J end by 0 bases, with 9 bases between. The CDR3: CASSPPGTLAKNIQYF. CDR3 DNA sequence: TGTGCCAGCTCACCACCGGGGACACTAGCCAAAAACATTCAGTACTTC.

V usage is TRBV25-1 and J usage is TRBJ1-2; 7 positions match TRBD1. Per the germline V gene, CDR1 is MGHDK and CDR2 is SYGVNS. The CDR3 has 13 residues. J was trimmed by 8 bases and V by 5 bases; bases with no gene match: 8. CDR3 nucleotide sequence: TGTGCCAGCAGTAGCGAGGGGGCAGGAGGCTACACCTTC. This codes for CASSSEGAGGYTF.

The chain joins TRBV11-1 to TRBJ1-6, with 11 bases identical to TRBD1. Unmatched junction bases numbered 6, after V lost 5 bases and J lost 9 bases. Germline V gene lookup returns CDR1 SGHAT and CDR2 FQDESV (reference sequence). This CDR3 has 15 residues. The CDR3: CASSLHGTGGSPLHF. Written as DNA, the CDR3 is TGTGCCAGCAGCCTGCATGGGACAGGGGGTTCACCCCTCCACTTT.

The chain uses TRBV5-1 and TRBJ2-7, with TRBD1 as a possible D gene (5 bases). Per the germline V gene, CDR1 is SGHRS and CDR2 is YFSETQ. The CDR3 has 16 residues. V was clipped by 4 bases and J by 0 bases, with 17 bases between them. CDR3 sequence reads: CASSHQGPKSSYEQYF. As DNA, the CDR3 is TGCGCCAGCAGCCATCAGGGTCCTAAGAGCTCCTACGAGCAGTACTTC.

V and J are TRBV27 and TRBJ1-2, with 7 positions matching TRBD1. Trimming took 3 bases from V and 7 from J; bases not matched to a gene: 8. The length of the CDR3 is 14 residues. The germline CDR1 and CDR2 sequences are MNHEY and SMNVEV (reference sequence). CDR3 residues: CASSFSTGQTGYTF. CDR3 DNA: TGTGCCAGCAGTTTCTCGACAGGGCAGACTGGCTACACCTTC.

The rearrangement joins TRBV5-1 to TRBJ2-1, with 9 bases lining up with TRBD1. J was trimmed by 6 bases and V by 2 bases; bases with no gene match: 6. Looked up from germline, CDR1 is SGHRS and CDR2 is YFSETQ. The CDR3 spans 15 residues. The CDR3 nucleotides are TGCGCCAGCAGCTTCGCCGGGACAGGGACCAATGAGCAGTTCTTC. It encodes CASSFAGTGTNEQFF.

Only one count was recorded for this clone. This chain joins TRBV7-9 and TRBJ1-6, with 7 bases that match TRBD1. V was pared by 4 bases and J by 7 bases, with 4 bases of the junction left unmatched. The CDR3 has 14 residues. Germline loops: CDR1 SEHNR, CDR2 FQNEAQ (reference sequence). The CDR3 is CASSSGQTNSPLHF. CDR3 DNA sequence: TGTGCCAGCAGCTCGGGACAGACAAATTCACCCCTCCACTTT.

Comment on this clone: Other nucleotide sequences from this sample produce the same CDR3. The V gene is TRBV7-8, the J gene TRBJ2-5; 9 nucleotides line up with TRBD1. The V and J ends lost 3 bases and 5 bases, in that order; junction bases with no gene match: 4. CDR3 size: 14 residues. Germline values: CDR1 SGHVS, CDR2 FQNEAQ. CDR3 residues: CASSLDRGRETQYF. The DNA of the CDR3 is TGTGCCAGCAGCTTGGACAGGGGAAGGGAGACCCAGTACTTC.

The chain carries TRBV10-3 and TRBJ2-1; 8 nucleotides line up with TRBD2. The CDR3 is 15 amino acids. Germline values: CDR1 ENHRY, CDR2 SYGVKD. The junction had 7 bases not matched to a gene; V was cut back by 4 bases and J by 5 bases. CDR3 sequence (DNA): TGTGCCATCAGTGTCCACCGGGGGGGGCACAATGAGCAGTTCTTC. Its protein is CAISVHRGGHNEQFF.

Details on this clone: Germline and junction disagree at one end, which may indicate a read error. V and J are TRBV2 and TRBJ2-5; D unclear. The germline gives CDR1 SNHLY, CDR2 FYNNEI. The CDR3 loop spans 11 amino acids. CDR3: CASSEAEAQYF. CDR3 coding DNA: TGTGCCAGCAGTGAAGCAGAGGCCCAGTACTTC. Using reference TRBV2 and TRBJ2-5 for the parts outside the CDR3, the full variable domain is EPEVTQTPSHQVTQMGQEVILRCVPISNHLYFYWYRQILGQKVEFLVSFYNNEISEKSEIFDDQFSVERPDGSNFTLKIRSTKLEDSAMYFCASSEAEAQYFGPGTRLLVL.

The chain carries TRBV5-1 and TRBJ1-1; the match to TRBD1 covers 8 bases. Germline lookup yields CDR1 SGHRS and CDR2 YFSETQ. After removal of 2 bases from V and 4 bases from J, the junction contained 10 bases not matched to a gene. This CDR3 has 16 residues. CDR3 loop: CASSFRDRGGGTEAFF. DNA of the CDR3: TGCGCCAGCAGCTTCAGAGACAGGGGCGGAGGCACTGAAGCTTTCTTT.

This rearrangement joins TRBV4-1 to TRBJ1-6; D perhaps matches TRBD1 (5 bases). The CDR3 loop spans 15 amino acids. The germline gives CDR1 MGHRA, CDR2 YSYEKL. Trimming removed 1 base from V and 10 bases from J, with 14 bases in between. CDR3 nucleotides: TGCGCCAGCAGCCAAGGTGTGGGGGGGGGATCACCCCTCCACTTT. Its translation is CASSQGVGGGSPLHF.

The chain is built from TRBV3-1 (or the pseudogene TRBV3-2) and TRBJ2-5; TRBD2 aligns across 10 bases. J gave up 4 bases and V 4 bases, and 6 bases lay outside the gene matches. CDR3 size: 15 residues. Germline-derived CDR1 and CDR2 are LGHDT and YNNKEL (reference sequence). This CDR3 reads CASSPGLAAPETQYF. The CDR3 coding sequence is TGTGCCAGCAGCCCAGGACTAGCGGCCCCAGAGACCCAGTACTTC.

This clone was seen a handful of times. The V call is TRBV18, the J call TRBJ1-1, with D tentatively TRBD1 (5 bases). Germline lookup yields CDR1 KGHSH and CDR2 LQKENI. The V end lost 6 bases, the J end lost 3 bases, and 11 bases lay between the germline ends. The CDR3 sequence is 13 residues long. CDR3 protein: CASSSGGDTEAFF. DNA for the CDR3: TGTGCCAGCTCTTCGGGGGGGGACACTGAAGCTTTCTTT.

The chain employs TRBV18 and TRBJ2-3; 7 bases align to TRBD1. Germline-derived CDR1 and CDR2 are KGHSH and LQKENI. The CDR3 runs to 15 residues. Losses at the gene ends were 0 bases for V and 0 bases for J; bases not matched to a gene: 0. CDR3 in DNA: TGTGCCAGCTCACCACCGGGACAGAGCACAGATACGCAGTATTTT. It yields the protein CASSPPGQSTDTQYF.